These 25 T cell receptor beta chains came from one sample sequenced in a study of CD8 T cells in ankylosing spondylitis. A single record per CDR3 protein comes from TCRdb applying MiXCR to the 5' RACE reads. The data show just under 550,000 distinct CDR3 sequences, approximately 12% seen once. No cognate antigen is known for these TCRs. Study-wide points: Among TCR beta sequences, a motif of eight or nine highly homologous variants appeared characteristic of ankylosing spondylitis blood.

Sequenced material: blood, either unsorted or a sorted T cell fraction (not recorded which). All receptors derive from a male donor with ankylosing spondylitis.

The chain combines TRBV20-1 with TRBJ2-1; D is unresolved. The CDR3 spans 13 residues. Trimming removed 8 bases from V and 2 bases from J, with 13 bases in between. Germline V lookup: CDR1 DFQATT, CDR2 SNEGSKA (reference sequence). CDR3 nucleotides: TGCAGTACCACCGGCCTCACCTACAATGAGCAGTTCTTC. Translation: CSTTGLTYNEQFF.

This clonotype occurred once. V and J are TRBV7-2 and TRBJ2-5, with D maybe TRBD1 (5 bases). CDR3 length equals 15 residues. Germline V gene data show CDR1 as SGHTA and CDR2 as FQGNSA. Trimming pared 2 bases from V and 4 bases from J, leaving 14 bases between. CDR3 region: CASSLRQGFAETQYF. The CDR3 bases are TGTGCCAGCAGCTTAAGGCAGGGTTTCGCAGAGACCCAGTACTTC.

This clonotype was counted between two and nine times. The chain employs TRBV11-2 and TRBJ2-2; D is unresolved. There are 14 residues in the CDR3. Trimming took 5 bases from V and 7 from J, leaving 14 bases between them. In germline, CDR1 is SGHAT, CDR2 FQNNGV. Written as DNA, the CDR3 is TGTGCCAGCAGCCACCCACTCCGACTCGGGGAGCTGTTTTTT. Its protein product is CASSHPLRLGELFF. The whole variable domain, remainder taken from reference TRBV11-2 and TRBJ2-2, is EAGVAQSPRYKIIEKRQSVAFWCNPISGHATLYWYQQILGQGPKLLIQFQNNGVVDDSQLPKDRFSAERLKGVDSTLKIQPAKLEDSAVYLCASSHPLRLGELFFGEGSRLTVL.

This clonotype was found a few times. V is TRBV30 and J is TRBJ1-1; a weak D match, TRBD1 (6 bases). V was cut by 1 base and J by 2 bases, with 11 bases left in between. The CDR3 runs to 14 residues. The germline CDR1 and CDR2 sequences are GTSNPN and SVGIG (reference sequence). The chain's CDR3 is CAWSDRDVNTEAFF. The CDR3 region has the DNA TGTGCCTGGAGTGACAGGGATGTTAACACTGAAGCTTTCTTT.

The chain is built from TRBV5-1 and TRBJ2-7; 9 bases agree with TRBD1. Germline CDR1 and CDR2: SGHRS and YFSETQ. This CDR3 region has 15 residues. Trimming took 3 bases from V and 1 from J; bases not matched to a gene: 5. In DNA, the CDR3 is TGCGCCAGCAGCTGGGACAGGGCCGTATCCTACGAGCAGTACTTC. Its protein product is CASSWDRAVSYEQYF. Variable domain in full (rest from reference TRBV5-1 and TRBJ2-7): KAGVTQTPRYLIKTRGQQVTLSCSPISGHRSVSWYQQTPGQGLQFLFEYFSETQRNKGNFPGRFSGRQFSNSRSEMNVSTLELGDSALYLCASSWDRAVSYEQYFGPGTRLTVT.

This clonotype showed up just a few times. The chain recombines TRBV5-1 with TRBJ1-6, with a weak D call TRBD1 (6 bases). V dropped 5 bases and J dropped 5 bases, with 11 bases sitting between them. The CDR3 is made up of 14 amino acids. CDR1 is SGHRS, CDR2 YFSETQ, per germline. This chain's CDR3 is CASRQGTNNSPLHF. The CDR3 nucleotides are TGCGCCAGCAGACAGGGCACCAATAATTCACCCCTCCACTTT.

This clonotype was seen a handful of times. The chain uses TRBV12-3 or TRBV12-4 and TRBJ2-1; D assignment may be TRBD1 or TRBD2 (5 bases each). Deletions cut 5 bases from V and 9 bases from J, with 17 bases between. The CDR3 is 14 residues long. In DNA form, the CDR3 reads TGTGCCAGCAGTCTTATCGAGGGGCTCCCTGAGCAGTTCTTC. As protein: CASSLIEGLPEQFF.

In this sample, this clonotype turned up many times. V and J are TRBV5-1 and TRBJ1-4; D call uncertain. Looked up from germline, CDR1 is SGHRS and CDR2 is YFSETQ. Deletions cut 0 bases from V and 8 bases from J, with 8 bases between. The length of the CDR3 is 13 residues. The CDR3 protein is CASSLGSGEKLFF. CDR3 nucleotides: TGCGCCAGCAGCTTGGGGAGCGGCGAAAAACTGTTTTTT.

The rearrangement links TRBV28 to TRBJ2-7; D remains ambiguous. CDR1 is MDHEN, CDR2 SYDVKM, per germline. Between the trimmed V and J ends, which lost 5 bases and 2 bases, there was a span of 16 bases. This CDR3 region has 15 residues. The CDR3 region has the DNA TGTGCCAGCAGTCCTCAGACTGTAGTTACCTACGAGCAGTACTTC. Protein product: CASSPQTVVTYEQYF.

The table lists this clonotype with a count of one. The chain links TRBV4-1 to TRBJ1-4; 9 nucleotides agree with TRBD1. The J segment lost 3 bases and the V segment lost 5 bases, leaving 7 bases of the junction unmatched. The CDR3 has 16 amino acids. The germline gives CDR1 MGHRA, CDR2 YSYEKL. CDR3 region: CASSWGTGPANEKLFF. The CDR3 DNA follows: TGCGCCAGCAGCTGGGGGACAGGGCCCGCTAATGAAAAACTGTTTTTT.

This chain connects TRBV30 to TRBJ1-1; D uncertain. Germline V gene lookup returns CDR1 GTSNPN and CDR2 SVGIG (reference sequence). Trimming cost V 2 bases and J 1 base, with 8 bases left between them. This CDR3 has 13 residues. This CDR3 reads CAWSPSENTEAFF. The CDR3 coding sequence is TGTGCCTGGAGTCCGTCTGAGAACACTGAAGCTTTCTTT. Complete variable domain (other parts from reference TRBV30 and TRBJ1-1): SQTIHQWPATLVQPVGSPLSLECTVEGTSNPNLYWYRQAAGRGLQLLFYSVGIGQISSEVPQNLSASRPQDRQFILSSKKLLLSDSGFYLCAWSPSENTEAFFGQGTRLTVV.

Of note for this clonotype: A read error may explain this, as a much larger clone is one base away. The chain is built from TRBV15 and TRBJ2-3; a possible D gene is TRBD1 (5 bases). CDR3 length: 15 amino acids. The germline CDR1 and CDR2 sequences are LNHNV and YYDKDF (reference sequence). V lost 7 bases and J 5 bases, leaving 19 bases between the germline ends. CDR3 nucleotides: TGTGCCACCATCCCATATTGGAAGGGGAAAGATACGCAGTATTTT. It encodes CATIPYWKGKDTQYF.

The rearrangement joins TRBV9 to TRBJ1-2, with no clear D. The germline V gene encodes CDR1 SGDLS and CDR2 YYNGEE. Between the trimmed V and J ends, which lost 0 bases and 5 bases, there was a span of 8 bases. The CDR3 has 13 amino acids. CDR3 nucleotides: TGTGCCAGCAGCGTAGTAAGAGATTATGGCTACACCTTC. Translated, it gives CASSVVRDYGYTF.

The CDR3 nucleotides read TGCGCCAGCAGAATTGACTCAACTAGCACAGATACGCAGTATTTT. Amino acids: CASRIDSTSTDTQYF. The chain recombines TRBV5-1 with TRBJ2-3; the D is unclear. The CDR3 runs 15 residues. V shed 5 bases and J shed 0 bases, with 13 bases lying between them. Germline CDR1 is SGHRS and CDR2 is YFSETQ.

The chain recombines TRBV6-1 with TRBJ2-5; D may correspond to TRBD1 or TRBD2 (5 bases each). V shed 7 bases and J shed 5 bases, with 17 bases lying between them. The CDR3 has 14 residues. Germline loops: CDR1 MNHNS, CDR2 SASEGT. The CDR3: CASTRGAPRETQYF. The CDR3 nucleotides read TGTGCCAGCACTCGAGGGGCCCCTAGGGAGACCCAGTACTTC.

This clonotype turned up a few times. The rearrangement uses TRBV29-1 and TRBJ2-2; TRBD2 might be the D (8 bases). The CDR3 totals 15 residues. Deletions cut 7 bases from V and 0 bases from J, with 15 bases between. CDR1 is SQVTM, CDR2 ANQGSEA, per germline. This CDR3 is CSAGRDSSNTGELFF. The CDR3 DNA follows: TGCAGCGCCGGGAGGGACAGTTCGAACACCGGGGAGCTGTTTTTT.

This chain uses TRBV7-2 with TRBJ2-5; 9 bases are a match to TRBD2. CDR3 size: 14 residues. J gave up 1 base and V 7 bases, and 4 bases lay outside the gene matches. Germline V gene data show CDR1 as SGHTA and CDR2 as FQGNSA. The CDR3 protein is CASTTTSGQETQYF. The CDR3 DNA reads as TGTGCCAGCACCACGACTAGCGGCCAAGAGACCCAGTACTTC.

The chain has TRBV14 and TRBJ2-1; TRBD2 aligns across 10 bases. In germline, CDR1 is SGHDN, CDR2 FVKESK. The V segment lost 0 bases and the J segment 6 bases; nucleotides outside the gene matches: 8. This CDR3 contains 17 residues. DNA for the CDR3: TGTGCCAGCAGCCAAGATCTAAGGGCTAGCGGGAGCAATGAGCAGTTCTTC. Its translation: CASSQDLRASGSNEQFF.

This clonotype was found a few times. V is TRBV7-9 and J is TRBJ2-2; D is perhaps TRBD2 (5 bases). Germline V CDR1 and CDR2: SEHNR, FQNEAQ (reference sequence). The ends were cut back, 0 bases at V and 6 bases at J, with 8 bases in the middle. CDR3 size: 14 residues. In DNA, the CDR3 is TGTGCCAGCAGCTTAGCGGGAGAGGCCGGGGAGCTGTTTTTT. Translated: CASSLAGEAGELFF. Using reference TRBV7-9 and TRBJ2-2 for the parts outside the CDR3, the full variable domain is DTGVSQNPRHKITKRGQNVTFRCDPISEHNRLYWYRQTLGQGPEFLTYFQNEAQLEKSRLLSDRFSAERPKGSFSTLEIQRTEQGDSAMYLCASSLAGEAGELFFGEGSRLTVL.

This clonotype occurred many times. V usage is TRBV5-1 and J usage is TRBJ2-7; 9 bases agree with TRBD2. Germline values: CDR1 SGHRS, CDR2 YFSETQ. The CDR3 has 15 amino acids. The ends lost 2 bases at V and 6 bases at J; junction bases unmatched: 9. CDR3 loop: CASSLTSGPRFEQYV. CDR3 coding DNA: TGCGCCAGCAGCTTAACTAGCGGGCCACGTTTCGAGCAGTACGTC.

This CDR3 is CASSIDSSGTGQFF. DNA of the CDR3: TGTGCCAGTAGTATAGATAGTAGCGGGACCGGGCAGTTCTTC. The chain couples TRBV19 to TRBJ2-1; 8 bases align to TRBD2. V dropped 0 bases and J dropped 12; count of bases not matched to a gene: 7. The germline CDR1 and CDR2 sequences are LNHDA and SQIVND (reference sequence). This CDR3 region has 14 residues.

Only a few counts were recorded for this clonotype. J is TRBJ2-1 and V is TRBV4-1, with TRBD2 matching over 7 bases. Looked up from germline, CDR1 is MGHRA and CDR2 is YSYEKL. With V trimmed by 1 base and J by 0 bases, 6 bases remained unmatched. The CDR3 spans 17 residues. The CDR3 coding sequence is TGCGCCAGCAGCCAAGTTTTAGCGGGCAGCTCCTACAATGAGCAGTTCTTC. It is translated as CASSQVLAGSSYNEQFF.

This chain links TRBV12-5 with TRBJ1-1; no firm D call. Trimming left V 0 bases short and J 10 bases short, with 15 bases between. Germline CDR1 and CDR2: LGHNT and FRNRAP. The CDR3 loop spans 14 amino acids. For the CDR3, the DNA is TGTGCTAGTGGTTTGGTACTCCCCGAGGGTCCAGCTTTCTTT. Amino acid sequence: CASGLVLPEGPAFF. Together with reference TRBV12-5 and TRBJ1-1, the CDR3 gives the full variable domain: DARVTQTPRHKVTEMGQEVTMRCQPILGHNTVFWYRQTMMQGLELLAYFRNRAPLDDSGMPKDRFSAEMPDATLATLKIQPSEPRDSAVYFCASGLVLPEGPAFFGQGTRLTVV.

This chain links TRBV20-1 with TRBJ2-7; D is perhaps TRBD1 (5 bases). Trimming removed 6 bases at V and 0 bases at J, with 15 bases between. The CDR3 consists of 14 residues. Germline values: CDR1 DFQATT, CDR2 SNEGSKA (reference sequence). CDR3 sequence: CSAPSPGLSYEQYF. The DNA of the CDR3 is TGCAGTGCCCCAAGTCCAGGGCTCTCCTACGAGCAGTACTTC.

This rearrangement joins TRBV20-1 to TRBJ2-1; 12 bases fit TRBD2. V was pared by 4 bases and J by 7 bases, with 8 bases of the junction left unmatched. CDR1 is DFQATT and CDR2 is SNEGSKA in the germline V gene (reference sequence). The CDR3 is made up of 15 amino acids. Written as DNA, the CDR3 is TGCAGTGCTACCCGACTAGCGGGAGTCAGTAATGAGCAGTTCTTC. This codes for CSATRLAGVSNEQFF.